This T cell receptor (beta chain) was recorded in a study of identical twins. The CDR3 sequence is 15 residues long. Germline assignment: CDR1 SNHLY and CDR2 FYNNEI. Trimming removed 4 bases at V and 3 bases at J, with 13 bases between. Each CDR3 protein is one row after TCRdb ran MiXCR on the 5' RACE reads. The data hold under 900,000 distinct CDR3 sequences, with 15% to 20% observed a single time. A further study also used this sample, focusing on T cells expressing NK-cell markers. That report adds: It was sorted CD3+CD56-NKG2C+, CD3+CD56+NKG2C- and CD3+CD56+NKG2C+ T cells that provided the TCR beta repertoires.

This clonotype was obtained from a woman aged 18-35 years in good health. The material sequenced was PBMCs. V gene TRBV2 combines with J gene TRBJ2-1; D is perhaps TRBD2 (6 bases). DNA for the CDR3: TGTGCCAGCAGTGCCGGGAGCGGTGGCTACAATGAGCAGTTCTTC. Amino acid sequence: CASSAGSGGYNEQFF.